The rows below give T cell receptor beta chains drawn from one sample of a study of cytomegalovirus exposure and HLA in healthy donors. The method was immunoSEQ multiplex PCR; TCRdb's version includes in-frame clones alone and lacks a portion of them. This table has a few hundred thousand clones, around 89% appearing once. The material sequenced was PBMCs. The receptors derive from a woman between 18 and 30 years old in good health and CMV-seronegative. CDR3s include the opening cysteine and the closing phenylalanine or tryptophan. D genes are given only for firm matches. Size tells how often a clone was seen (once, few, many) or the class of an expanded clone, and some rows leave it out.

TGTGCCAGTAGTATGGCAGGACAGGAAGGCTGGGGCGGCTACACCTTC,CASSMAGQEGWGGYTF,TRBD1,.,TRBJ1-2,TRBV19,16
TGTGCCAGCAGTTTACAGGGCAACAATGAGCAGTTCTTC,CASSLQGNNEQFF,.,.,TRBJ2-1,TRBV27,13
TGCGCCAGCAGCTTCGGTCCGGGACAGGGGGAAGAAAAACTGTTTTTT,CASSFGPGQGEEKLFF,TRBD1,.,TRBJ1-4,TRBV5-1,16
TGTGCCAGCAGAGCCAGCTCCGGGACACAAAATTACTATGGCTACACCTTC,CASRASSGTQNYYGYTF,.,.,TRBJ1-2,TRBV28,17
TGTGCCAGCAGCTTACCCCACAGGGCGTACGAGCAGTACTTC,CASSLPHRAYEQYF,.,few,TRBJ2-7,TRBV7-2,14
TGTGCCAGCAGCTCGTGGGGGAAAGGACAGGCAGGCGAGCGGTACGAGCAGTACTTC,CASSSWGKGQAGERYEQYF,TRBD1,.,TRBJ2-7,TRBV7-2,19
TGTGCCAGCAGACCCGCTAGCGGGGGGAGCTCCTACGAGCAGTACTTC,CASRPASGGSSYEQYF,TRBD2,.,TRBJ2-7,TRBV11-2,16
TGTGCCAGCAGCTTCCAGACTAGCGGGGTTAACAATGAGCAGTTCTTC,CASSFQTSGVNNEQFF,TRBD2,.,TRBJ2-1,TRBV5-5,16
TGCAGTTACCGGGACACCGTACCCTTC,CSYRDTVPF,.,.,TRBJ2-7,TRBV20-1,9
TGTGCCAGCAGCGCTACTAGAGTCTCCTACAATGAGCAGTTCTTC,CASSATRVSYNEQFF,.,.,TRBJ2-1,TRBV9,15
TGTGCCAGCAGCTTAGCGGCTGGCTGGTACACAGATACGCAGTATTTT,CASSLAAGWYTDTQYF,.,.,TRBJ2-3,TRBV7-7,16
TGTGCCAGCAGTCGACAGTCAAATCAGCCCCAGCATTTT,CASSRQSNQPQHF,.,.,TRBJ1-5,TRBV28,13
TGTGCCAGCAGCTTGGAACTAGCAGTCCAAGAGACCCAGTACTTC,CASSLELAVQETQYF,.,.,TRBJ2-5,TRBV5-6,15
TGCAGCGTTGACAGGGAAGGGACCTACGAGCAGTACTTC,CSVDREGTYEQYF,.,.,TRBJ2-7,TRBV29-1,13
TGCGCCAGCAGCCCGGACAACACAGATACGCAGTATTTT,CASSPDNTDTQYF,.,.,TRBJ2-3,TRBV5-1,13
TGTGCCAGCAGCGGAACTACAGGGAACACTGAAGCTTTCTTT,CASSGTTGNTEAFF,.,.,TRBJ1-1,TRBV5-4,14
TGTGCCAGCAGCGTGGACAGTACCGGGACTGAAGCTTTCTTT,CASSVDSTGTEAFF,.,.,TRBJ1-1,TRBV9,14
TGCGCCAGCAGCCAAGAGGAGAGACGCCAGAGTTCACCCCTCCACTTT,CASSQEERRQSSPLHF,.,.,TRBJ1-6,TRBV4-1,16
TGCAGCGTCCGACGGAGGCTAGCGGGAGGTGAGCAGTTCTTC,CSVRRRLAGGEQFF,TRBD2,.,TRBJ2-1,TRBV29-1,14
TGCGCCAGCAGCTTGGATAAAGCGGGAGTGGGCGAGCAGTACTTC,CASSLDKAGVGEQYF,TRBD2,.,TRBJ2-7,TRBV5-1,15
TGCGCCAGCAGCCTATTAGGCGGACAGGGCACCGGGGAGCTGTTTTTT,CASSLLGGQGTGELFF,TRBD1,.,TRBJ2-2,TRBV4-1,16
TGTGCCAGCAGCTTTCCAAGGAGCGGGACGACTTTCGACAATGAGCAGTTCTTC,CASSFPRSGTTFDNEQFF,TRBD2,.,TRBJ2-1,TRBV11-1,18
TGTGCCAGCAGCCAACTGGTAGGGGTCGGCCTCGGAGTCTACGAGCAGTACTTC,CASSQLVGVGLGVYEQYF,.,.,TRBJ2-7,TRBV14,18